This TCR beta chain was documented in a study of blood T cell repertoires in COVID-19. Study-level background: T cells, B-cell-depleted T cells, or PBMCs supplied cDNA or gDNA.

Assignments of participants to cohorts depended upon their own reported clinical history. Some clones are missing from TCRdb's copy, which holds only in-frame ones; the method was immunoSEQ multiplex PCR. The data hold some 200,000 clones, with about nine tenths observed a single time. Trimming pared 4 bases from V and 0 bases from J, leaving 13 bases between. Per the germline V gene, CDR1 is SGHDN and CDR2 is FVKESK. The CDR3 runs 16 residues. This receptor was identified in a woman aged 35 to 49 with acute COVID-19. The gene calls are TRBV14 and TRBJ1-3; D ambiguous. The sample consisted of PBMCs or T cells enriched from blood (not recorded which). CDR3 region: CASSLRGANSGNTIYF. For the CDR3, the DNA is TGTGCCAGCAGCCTTCGCGGAGCCAACTCTGGAAACACCATATATTTT. The full variable domain, rest sourced from reference TRBV14 and TRBJ1-3, is EAGVTQFPSHSVIEKGQTVTLRCDPISGHDNLYWYRRVMGKEIKFLLHFVKESKQDESGMPNNRFLAERTGGTYSTLKVQPAELEDSGVYFCASSLRGANSGNTIYFGEGSWLTVV.